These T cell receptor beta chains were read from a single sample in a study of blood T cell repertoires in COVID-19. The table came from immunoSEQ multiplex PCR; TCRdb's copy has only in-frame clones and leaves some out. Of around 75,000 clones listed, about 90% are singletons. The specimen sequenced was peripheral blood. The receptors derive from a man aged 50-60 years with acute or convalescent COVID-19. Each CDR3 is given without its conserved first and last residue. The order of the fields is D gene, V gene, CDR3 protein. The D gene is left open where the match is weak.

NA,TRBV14,ASSQGLNTGELF
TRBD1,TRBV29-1,SVDEEDRVPNTGELF
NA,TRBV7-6,ASSSKVQGSYEQY
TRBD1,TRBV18,ASSPDRGHNEQF
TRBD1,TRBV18,ASSPGRGTYEQY
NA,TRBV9,ASSAGTPSGGEQY
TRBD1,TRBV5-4,ASSVGQGAWAF
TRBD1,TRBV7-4,ASSLVGFHRGYSNQPQH
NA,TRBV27,ASRARLNKNIQY
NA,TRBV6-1,ASSGLPNPIPGEQY
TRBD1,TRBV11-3,ASSRDRGQFSYEQY
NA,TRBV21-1,ASNPRTGGNQPQH
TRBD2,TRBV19,ASSRLAGSYEQY
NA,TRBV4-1,ASSQEVLPMNTGELF
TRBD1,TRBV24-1,ATSQQGNEQY
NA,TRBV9,ASSPFRGGTEAF
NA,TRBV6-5,ASSPSTAGYGYT
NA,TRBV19,ASSILEQGQGETQY
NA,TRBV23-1,ASSPGDVGSYGYT
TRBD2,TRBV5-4,ASAPRRAVAGSDTQY
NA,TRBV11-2,ASSSLGGNYGYT
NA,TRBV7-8,ASSLGVGAGDGYT
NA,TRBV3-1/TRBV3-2,ASSQRVGAVEQY
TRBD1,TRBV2,ASSERTGPNTEAF
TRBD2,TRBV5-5,ASSWDYLTDTQY
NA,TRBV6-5,ASRTAQLYGYT
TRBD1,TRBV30,AWQTGGFYGYT
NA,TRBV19,ASSIEFGGAKNIQY
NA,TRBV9,ASSVVQTDEQY
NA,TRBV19,ASSIWRGGEETQY
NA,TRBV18,ASSLTRGQINQPQH
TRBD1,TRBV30,AWSAARGIGETQY
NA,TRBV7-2,ASSPDFQSGYGYT
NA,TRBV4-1,ASSQVPGSGNQPQH
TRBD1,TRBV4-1,ASSQEGQAANYGYT
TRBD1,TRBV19,ASSIQGANQPQH
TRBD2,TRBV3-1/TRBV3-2,ASSLPGKRDSRELF
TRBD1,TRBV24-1,ATTPGGGERAGELF
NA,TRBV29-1,SVEGDFSYNEQF
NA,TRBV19,ASSIADQETQY
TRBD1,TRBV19,ASSIGLRGQILGTATHQPQH
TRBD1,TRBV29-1,SVTDRNYGYT
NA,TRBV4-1,ASSQDSVAVSIYGYT
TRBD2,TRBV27,ASRTGTSVFNEQF
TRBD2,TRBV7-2,ASSRIAGDTNEQY
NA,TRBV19,ASSLGLAEAF
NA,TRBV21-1,ASRIRLGQSVSGRGYEQY
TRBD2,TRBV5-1,ASSLEGRGPQETQY
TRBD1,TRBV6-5,ASSYLGQGARNEQY
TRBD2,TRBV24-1,ATSDSRTSGRISEQF